This T cell receptor (beta chain) was identified in a study of control samples from healthy donors and cancer patients. The CDR3 extends over 15 amino acids. Trimming took 6 bases from V and 1 from J, leaving 13 bases between them. CDR1 and CDR2 from the germline V gene are LNHDA and SQIVND (reference sequence). Generated by immunoSEQ multiplex PCR, the TCRdb table keeps only in-frame clones and is missing some. The data contain 75,000 to 80,000 clones, roughly 90% of them seen just once; the ten biggest clones take up around 9.5%. This clone was observed many times. The chain has TRBV19 and TRBJ1-5; D might be TRBD1 (6 bases). Sequencing input: PBMCs. The clonotype was recovered from a woman between 45 and 65 years old with colorectal cancer. The DNA of the CDR3 is TGTGCCAGTAGCCCCAGAGGGGGAAGCAATCAGCCCCAGCATTTT. Translating gives CASSPRGGSNQPQHF. Filled out from reference TRBV19 and TRBJ1-5, the complete variable domain reads DGGITQSPKYLFRKEGQNVTLSCEQNLNHDAMYWYRQDPGQGLRLIYYSQIVNDFQKGDIAEGYSVSREKKESFPLTVTSAQKNPTAFYLCASSPRGGSNQPQHFGDGTRLSIL.